The next 12 T cell receptor beta chains were all read from a single sample in a study of identical twins. TCRdb reanalysed the 5' RACE reads using MiXCR and keeps one entry per CDR3 protein. The sample carries around 250,000 distinct CDR3 sequences, roughly 7.1% recorded once. This sample also belongs to another study, concerning T cells expressing NK-cell markers.

The sample taken for sequencing was CD8+ T cells sorted from blood. Receptors originate from a woman under 30 in good health.

In its sample, this clonotype was seen a few times. V usage is TRBV5-5 and J usage is TRBJ1-1; no clear D. This CDR3 region has 15 residues. Germline V gene lookup returns CDR1 SGHKS and CDR2 YYEKEE (reference sequence). Trimming shortened V by 3 bases and J by 5 bases, and 17 bases separated the two germline ends. The CDR3 spells CASSSPRGLKTEAFF. DNA of the CDR3: TGTGCCAGCAGCTCCCCCCGAGGGCTAAAAACTGAAGCTTTCTTT.

This clonotype was counted at least ten times. The gene calls are TRBV12-3 or TRBV12-4 and TRBJ1-2; D is unclear. The CDR3 consists of 13 residues. V lost 5 bases and J lost 4, with 11 bases in between. As DNA, the CDR3 is TGTGCCAGCAGTCGCGGACCCCTCTATGGCTACACCTTC. Its protein product is CASSRGPLYGYTF.

The genes are TRBV11-3 and TRBJ2-5, with a possible D match to TRBD2 (6 bases). CDR1 and CDR2 (germline): SGHNT, YENEEA. The germline V and J ends were trimmed by 5 bases and 1 base, with 11 bases remaining between them. CDR3 size: 14 residues. DNA for the CDR3: TGTGCCAGCAGCGCGCGGGAAGCCCAAGAGACCCAGTACTTC. This translates into CASSAREAQETQYF.

This clonotype was detected many times. V usage is TRBV7-8 and J usage is TRBJ2-1; D gene unclear. The germline CDR1 and CDR2 sequences are SGHVS and FQNEAQ. The CDR3 totals 12 residues. V lost 5 bases and J lost 4, with 6 bases in between. The chain's CDR3 is CASSNPYNEQFF. In DNA form, the CDR3 reads TGTGCCAGCAGCAACCCTTACAATGAGCAGTTCTTC.

Many counts were recorded for this clonotype. The chain employs TRBV7-9 and TRBJ2-5; 9 positions agree with TRBD2. Looked up from germline, CDR1 is SEHNR and CDR2 is FQNEAQ (reference sequence). V shed 4 bases and J 5 bases; nucleotides not matched to a gene: 26. The CDR3 sequence is 21 residues long. The CDR3 sequence: CASSSDHLTNTPGLAFETQYF. CDR3 sequence (DNA): TGTGCCAGCAGCTCCGACCACTTGACGAACACTCCGGGACTAGCATTTGAGACCCAGTACTTC.

Ten or more counts support this clonotype. This chain links TRBV6-1 with TRBJ2-1; the match to TRBD1 covers 12 bases. Germline V lookup: CDR1 MNHNS, CDR2 SASEGT. The trim removed 5 bases at V and 9 bases at J, leaving 5 bases unmatched. The CDR3 totals 14 residues. The CDR3 sequence is CASSPGQGAREQFF. Written as DNA, the CDR3 is TGTGCCAGCAGTCCGGGACAGGGGGCGCGTGAGCAGTTCTTC.

This clonotype was counted between two and nine times. The genes are TRBV3-1 and TRBJ1-4, with 9 positions matching TRBD1. V dropped 5 bases and J dropped 5; count of bases not matched to a gene: 3. This CDR3 is built from 14 residues. Germline CDR1 reads LGHDT; CDR2 reads YNNKEL (reference sequence). The DNA of the CDR3 is TGTGCCAGCAGCTTTGGGACAGGGAATGAAAAACTGTTTTTT. Encoded protein: CASSFGTGNEKLFF.

This clonotype occurred a few times. V usage is TRBV7-9 and J usage is TRBJ1-2; the D is unclear. Germline V gene data show CDR1 as SEHNR and CDR2 as FQNEAQ (reference sequence). The CDR3 runs to 14 residues. Between the trimmed V and J ends, which lost 5 bases and 8 bases, there was a span of 18 bases. In DNA form, the CDR3 reads TGTGCCAGCAGCGCCGCGGGTACGACAAGGGGCTACACCTTC. It specifies CASSAAGTTRGYTF. Drawing the rest from reference TRBV7-9 and TRBJ1-2, the complete variable domain is DTGVSQNPRHKITKRGQNVTFRCDPISEHNRLYWYRQTLGQGPEFLTYFQNEAQLEKSRLLSDRFSAERPKGSFSTLEIQRTEQGDSAMYLCASSAAGTTRGYTFGSGTRLTVV.

At least ten counts were recorded for this clonotype. The chain couples TRBV12-3 or TRBV12-4 to TRBJ2-1; D is perhaps TRBD1 (6 bases). V lost 3 bases and J lost 7, with 13 bases in between. The CDR3 has 14 amino acids. The CDR3 spells CASSFGRGDNEQFF. The CDR3 DNA reads TGTGCCAGCAGTTTCGGCAGGGGAGATAATGAGCAGTTCTTC.

This clonotype has just a few counts. The chain has TRBV27 and TRBJ2-7; no clear D gene. The V end was cut by 11 bases, the J end by 2 bases, with 13 bases between. In germline, CDR1 is MNHEY, CDR2 SMNVEV (reference sequence). The CDR3 sequence is 12 residues long. The CDR3: CAVKGMAYEQYF. In DNA, the CDR3 is TGTGCCGTTAAAGGGATGGCCTACGAGCAGTACTTC.

The chain joins TRBV4-3 to TRBJ2-7; D ambiguous. CDR3 size: 17 residues. Germline CDR1 and CDR2: LGHNA and YSLEER. V was pared by 1 base and J by 8 bases, with 24 bases between. DNA for the CDR3: TGCGCCAGCAGCCAAGCTGATTGGACGGCTGGTTTAGGGAAGCAGTACTTC. Translating it yields CASSQADWTAGLGKQYF.

The chain uses TRBV5-6 and TRBJ2-1; 7 positions agree with TRBD2. This CDR3 is 14 amino acids long. J lost 4 bases, V lost 4 bases, and 5 bases had no gene match. Germline CDR1 SGHDT, CDR2 YYEEEE. The CDR3 DNA sequence: TGTGCCAGCAGCCCGGGACTAACGTACAATGAGCAGTTCTTC. Its translation is CASSPGLTYNEQFF.